This T cell receptor (beta chain) derives from a study of identical twins. Study conclusions and caveats: Twin-shared out-of-frame alpha sequences were enriched for low generation probability.

This clonotype has at least ten counts. Its specificity is not known. A single record per CDR3 protein comes from TCRdb applying MiXCR to the 5' RACE reads. This sample has about 700,000 distinct CDR3 sequences, with 5.5% to 7.5% found just once. The V gene end was trimmed by 4 bases and the J gene end by 0 bases; junction bases not matched to a gene: 5. The CDR3 is 16 residues long. CDR1 and CDR2 from the germline V gene are MRHNA and SNTAGT. The sequence was obtained from a man younger than 35 in good health. The sample was naive T cells sorted from blood. The chain employs TRBV6-4 and TRBJ2-1; 8 bases map to TRBD1. CDR3 protein: CASSALGTGSYNEQFF. The CDR3 DNA reads TGTGCCAGCAGTGCCTTAGGGACAGGCTCCTACAATGAGCAGTTCTTC.